This entry is about one TCR beta chain. The germline V gene encodes CDR1 LGHNA and CDR2 YSLEER. With V trimmed by 4 bases and J by 4 bases, 6 bases remained unmatched. The CDR3 runs to 15 residues. The time point was: patch test 2, 6 weeks after DPC sensitization. Treatment reported: therapeutic diphenylcyclopropenone sensitization with weekly scalp DPC. One entry per CDR3 protein results from TCRdb running MiXCR on the RACE reads. The profile covers some 100,000 distinct CDR3 sequences, with 9.3% appearing a single time and about 2% taken by the ten largest. The source of the sample is a study of human T cells and chemical hapten exposure.

The chain employs TRBV4-3 and TRBJ1-1; TRBD1 aligns across 10 bases. This TCR was recovered from a woman between 40 and 55 years old with alopecia areata. Some clones in this sample may be carry-over from other donors' samples. The sample in question was whole blood, obtained in connection with sensitization to the hapten diphenylcyclopropenone (DPC). DNA of the CDR3: TGCGCCAGCAGCCCCGGGGACAGGGGAATCACTGAAGCTTTCTTT. Amino acids: CASSPGDRGITEAFF.